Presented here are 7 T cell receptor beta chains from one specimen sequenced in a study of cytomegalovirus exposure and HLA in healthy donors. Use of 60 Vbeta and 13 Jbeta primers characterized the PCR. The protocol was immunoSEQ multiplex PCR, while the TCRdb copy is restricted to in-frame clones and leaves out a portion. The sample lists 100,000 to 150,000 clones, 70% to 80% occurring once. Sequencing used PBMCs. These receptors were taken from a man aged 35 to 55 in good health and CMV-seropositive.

The DNA of the CDR3 is TGTGCCAGCTCCAGGGCTTATGGCAATCAGCCCCAGCATTTT. Amino acids: CASSRAYGNQPQHF. The chain joins TRBV28 to TRBJ1-5, with D possibly matching TRBD1 (5 bases). Trimming pared 8 bases from V and 2 bases from J, leaving 13 bases between. Germline CDR1 is MDHEN and CDR2 is SYDVKM. This CDR3 region has 14 residues.

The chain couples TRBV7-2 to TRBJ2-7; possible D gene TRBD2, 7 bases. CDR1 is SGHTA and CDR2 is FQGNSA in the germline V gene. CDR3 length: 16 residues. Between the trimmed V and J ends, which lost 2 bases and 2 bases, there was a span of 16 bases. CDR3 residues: CASSLKGRDITYEQYF. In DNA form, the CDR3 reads TGTGCCAGCAGCTTAAAGGGGAGGGACATAACCTACGAGCAGTACTTC. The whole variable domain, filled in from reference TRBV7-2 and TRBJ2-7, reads GAGVSQSPSNKVTEKGKDVELRCDPISGHTALYWYRQSLGQGLEFLIYFQGNSAPDKSGLPSDRFSAERTGGSVSTLTIQRTQQEDSAVYLCASSLKGRDITYEQYFGPGTRLTVT.

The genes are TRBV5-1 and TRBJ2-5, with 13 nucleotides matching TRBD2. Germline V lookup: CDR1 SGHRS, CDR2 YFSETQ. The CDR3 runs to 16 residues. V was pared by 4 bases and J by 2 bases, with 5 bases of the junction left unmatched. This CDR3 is CASSPRLAGGQETQYF. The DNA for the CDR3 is TGCGCCAGCAGCCCTCGACTAGCGGGGGGTCAAGAGACCCAGTACTTC.

CDR3 nucleotides: TGCGCCAGCAGCCCGAGCCCTGGGACTAGCGGGGCGTCCCACGAGCAGTACTTC. It codes for CASSPSPGTSGASHEQYF. V is TRBV4-1 and J is TRBJ2-7; 13 bases align to TRBD2. The V gene end was trimmed by 4 bases and the J gene end by 5 bases; junction bases not matched to a gene: 14. This CDR3 has 18 amino acids. Germline V lookup: CDR1 MGHRA, CDR2 YSYEKL.

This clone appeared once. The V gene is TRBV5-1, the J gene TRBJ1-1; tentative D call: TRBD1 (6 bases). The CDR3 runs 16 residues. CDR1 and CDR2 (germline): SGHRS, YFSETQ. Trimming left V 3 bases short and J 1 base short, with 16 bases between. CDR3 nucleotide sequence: TGCGCCAGCAGCTCCTCGGGGGGGGCTTGGAACACTGAAGCTTTCTTT. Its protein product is CASSSSGGAWNTEAFF.

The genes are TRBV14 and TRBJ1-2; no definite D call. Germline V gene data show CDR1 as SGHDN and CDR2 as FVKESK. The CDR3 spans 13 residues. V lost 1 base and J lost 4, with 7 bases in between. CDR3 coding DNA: TGTGCCAGCAGCCAAGCCCCCGGCTATGGCTACACCTTC. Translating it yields CASSQAPGYGYTF.

CDR3 sequence reads: CASSLTTAYQPQHF. The CDR3 nucleotides are TGTGCCAGTAGTCTGACGACAGCATATCAGCCCCAGCATTTT. The V call is TRBV19, the J call TRBJ1-5, with D possibly matching TRBD1 (5 bases). Germline V CDR1 and CDR2: LNHDA, SQIVND (reference sequence). The CDR3 has 14 residues. V lost 5 bases to trimming and J lost 5 bases, with 13 bases between them.